This TCR beta chain was obtained from a study of blood T cell repertoires in COVID-19. There are 16 residues in the CDR3. Losses at the gene ends were 5 bases for V and 3 bases for J; bases not matched to a gene: 6. CDR1 and CDR2 (germline): SGHRS, YFSETQ. As handled by the study authors: It was from reference gene primer amplification that nucleated cell counts were estimated. Sequencing was performed with immunoSEQ multiplex PCR; in TCRdb, only in-frame clones are kept and a portion is missing. V and J calls and clone size are given by that table; D and trimming were obtained from the DNA. The data show over 15,000 clones, with roughly nine tenths seen just once and roughly a sixth held by the top ten.

The chain recombines TRBV5-1 with TRBJ2-2; 11 nucleotides align to TRBD2. The receptor comes from a man aged 65 to 79 with acute or convalescent COVID-19. The source material was peripheral blood. The CDR3 DNA follows: TGCGCCAGCAGTACCGGACTAGCGGGTTACACCGGGGAGCTGTTTTTT. Encoded protein: CASSTGLAGYTGELFF.